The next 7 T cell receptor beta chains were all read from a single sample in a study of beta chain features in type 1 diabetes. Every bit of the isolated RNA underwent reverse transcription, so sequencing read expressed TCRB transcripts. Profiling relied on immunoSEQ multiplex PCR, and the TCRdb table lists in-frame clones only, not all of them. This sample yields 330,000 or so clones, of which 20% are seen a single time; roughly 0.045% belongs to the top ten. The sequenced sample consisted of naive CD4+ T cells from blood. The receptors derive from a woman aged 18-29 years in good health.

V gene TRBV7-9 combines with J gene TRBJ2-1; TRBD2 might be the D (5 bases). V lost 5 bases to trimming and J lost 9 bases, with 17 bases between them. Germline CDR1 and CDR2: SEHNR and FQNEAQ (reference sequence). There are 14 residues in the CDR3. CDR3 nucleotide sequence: TGTGCCAGCAGCCCTAGCTTGGCGGTGGGTGAGCAGTTCTTC. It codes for CASSPSLAVGEQFF.

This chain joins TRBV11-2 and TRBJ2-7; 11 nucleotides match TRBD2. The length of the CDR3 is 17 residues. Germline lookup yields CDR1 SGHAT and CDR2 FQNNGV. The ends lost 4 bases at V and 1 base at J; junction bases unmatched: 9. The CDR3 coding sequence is TGTGCCAGCAGCTCCACCCCCCGGACTAGCGGGTCCTACGAGCAGTACTTC. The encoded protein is CASSSTPRTSGSYEQYF. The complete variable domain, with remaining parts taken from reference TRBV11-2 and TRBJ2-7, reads EAGVAQSPRYKIIEKRQSVAFWCNPISGHATLYWYQQILGQGPKLLIQFQNNGVVDDSQLPKDRFSAERLKGVDSTLKIQPAKLEDSAVYLCASSSTPRTSGSYEQYFGPGTRLTVT.

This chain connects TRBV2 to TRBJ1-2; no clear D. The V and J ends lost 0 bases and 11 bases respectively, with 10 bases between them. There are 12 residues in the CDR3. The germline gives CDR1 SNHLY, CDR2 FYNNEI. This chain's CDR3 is CASSEALEFYTF. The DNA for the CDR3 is TGTGCCAGCAGTGAAGCGCTTGAGTTTTACACCTTC.

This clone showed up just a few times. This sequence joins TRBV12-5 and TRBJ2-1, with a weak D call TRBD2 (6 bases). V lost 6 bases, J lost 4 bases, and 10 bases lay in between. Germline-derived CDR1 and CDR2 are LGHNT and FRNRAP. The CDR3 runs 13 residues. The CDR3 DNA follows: TGTGCTAGTGGAAGCGGGCCTTACAATGAGCAGTTCTTC. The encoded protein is CASGSGPYNEQFF.

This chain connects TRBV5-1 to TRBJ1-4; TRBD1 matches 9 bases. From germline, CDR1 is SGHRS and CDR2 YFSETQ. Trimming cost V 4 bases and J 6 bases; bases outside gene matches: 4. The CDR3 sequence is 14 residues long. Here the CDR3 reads CASSRQGEDEKLFF. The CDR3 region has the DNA TGCGCCAGCAGCCGACAGGGGGAGGATGAAAAACTGTTTTTT.

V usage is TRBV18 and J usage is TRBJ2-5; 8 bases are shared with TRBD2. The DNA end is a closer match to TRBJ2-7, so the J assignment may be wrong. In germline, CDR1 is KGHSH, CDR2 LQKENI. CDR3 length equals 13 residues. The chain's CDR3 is CASSLGSGSEQYF. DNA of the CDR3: TGTGCCAGCTCACTGGGGAGCGGGAGCGAGCAGTACTTC.

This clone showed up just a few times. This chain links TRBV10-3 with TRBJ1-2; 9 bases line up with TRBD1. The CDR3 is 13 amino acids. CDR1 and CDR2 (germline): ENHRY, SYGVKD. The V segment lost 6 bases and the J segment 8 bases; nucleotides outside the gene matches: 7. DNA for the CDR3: TGTGCCATCAGAGGGACAGGGAATCCGGGCTACACCTTC. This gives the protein CAIRGTGNPGYTF.